This T cell receptor (beta chain) was retrieved from a study of cytomegalovirus exposure and HLA in healthy donors. In this sample, this clone turned up once. J lost 3 bases, V lost 1 base, and 3 bases had no gene match. The germline V gene encodes CDR1 SNHLY and CDR2 FYNNEI. The CDR3 spans 15 residues. Although they were nominally healthy when sampled, donors likely had unrecorded immune exposures. With 60 Vbeta and 13 Jbeta primers, the PCR was carried out. Clones were read by immunoSEQ multiplex PCR, and TCRdb kept only the in-frame ones, dropping some. This sample yields 110,000 or so clones, of which around 70% are seen a single time; roughly 4.2% belongs to the top ten.

The TCR sequence derives from a woman in her thirties or forties in good health and CMV-seropositive. The chain employs TRBV2 and TRBJ2-7; TRBD1 aligns across 10 bases. Sequences were obtained from PBMCs. The CDR3, as DNA: TGTGCCAGCAGTGAAGGGACAGGGGGGTACTACGAGCAGTACTTC. The encoded protein is CASSEGTGGYYEQYF.